This TCR beta chain was sequenced for a study of T cell responses to AZD1222 COVID-19 vaccine. Data came from immunoSEQ multiplex PCR; TCRdb stores just in-frame clones and leaves some out. In the table there are fewer than 200,000 clones, more than 80% of which are singletons. Findings and limits, study-wide: Baseline testing showed seropositivity in only five to seven AZD1222 recipients. Clonal diversity may have been underestimated in mostly white British donors. Across spike, vaccine-associated CD4 TCRs were found, dominant at 160-218 and 743-854.

Turning to this clone: Its antigen remains unknown.

Germline loops: CDR1 SEHNR, CDR2 FQNEAQ (reference sequence). The junction had 6 bases not matched to a gene; V was cut back by 1 base and J by 9 bases. The CDR3 has 15 residues. The chain joins TRBV7-9 to TRBJ2-1, with TRBD2 identical over 10 bases. The sequence was collected from an adult in good health. Sequencing used peripheral blood, obtained on day 0 of AZD1222 vaccination. CDR3 in amino acids: CASSLEAGGRSEQFF. The CDR3 region has the DNA TGTGCCAGCAGCTTAGAAGCGGGGGGGCGGAGTGAGCAGTTCTTC. The whole variable domain, remainder taken from reference TRBV7-9 and TRBJ2-1, is DTGVSQNPRHKITKRGQNVTFRCDPISEHNRLYWYRQTLGQGPEFLTYFQNEAQLEKSRLLSDRFSAERPKGSFSTLEIQRTEQGDSAMYLCASSLEAGGRSEQFFGPGTRLTVL.